The clone carrying this T cell receptor beta chain has at least ten counts. Germline lookup yields CDR1 SSHAT and CDR2 FNYEAQ (reference sequence). V shed 5 bases and J shed 4 bases, with 11 bases lying between them. CDR3 size: 13 residues. The sample is drawn from a study of naive and memory T cell subsets. Both TRBC1 and TRBC2 were covered by a beta constant-region primer of two equimolar oligonucleotides. TCRdb re-called the UMI-ligation and nested PCR reads with MiXCR, one entry per CDR3 protein. The sample has around 160,000 distinct CDR3 sequences, 17% seen once. The chain is built from TRBV7-7 and TRBJ1-2; D ambiguous. This receptor was taken from a human donor in good health. The sequencing input was naive CD4+ T cells from blood. The CDR3 DNA is TGTGCCAGCAGCCCGGACGGAATCTATGGCTACACCTTC. It specifies CASSPDGIYGYTF.